A selection of T cell receptor beta chains follows, all from one sample in a study. TCRdb passed the multiplex PCR reads through MiXCR, listing each CDR3 protein once. The data show 410 or so distinct CDR3 sequences, approximately 9% seen once. The sequenced material came from tumor-infiltrating naive CD4+ T cells sorted from the breast tumor. The receptors originated from a female donor with breast cancer. The CDR3 runs from the conserved cysteine through the conserved F or W. The D gene is left open where the match is weak. Size values are once, few and many counts, or a class for expanded clones, and some rows have none.

CDR3	DNA	size	D	V	J
CASGSPNYGYTF	TGTGCCAGCGGCAGCCCCAACTATGGCTACACCTTC	large	NA	TRBV12-3/TRBV12-4	TRBJ1-2
CASSLARKGINSNYGYTF	TGTGCCAGCAGTTTAGCGAGGAAAGGGATCAATTCTAACTATGGCTACACCTTC	medium-sized	NA	TRBV12-3/TRBV12-4	TRBJ1-2
CASTTGTANYGYTF	TGTGCCAGCACTACAGGGACAGCCAACTATGGCTACACCTTC	many	TRBD1	TRBV12-3/TRBV12-4	TRBJ1-2
CASSLRQAFDIQGYGYTF	TGTGCCAGCAGTTTACGGCAGGCCTTTGACATCCAAGGCTATGGCTACACCTTC	many	NA	TRBV12-3/TRBV12-4	TRBJ1-2
CASSPGQSYGYTF	TGTGCCAGCAGCCCGGGACAGAGCTATGGCTACACCTTC	NA	TRBD1	TRBV12-3/TRBV12-4	TRBJ1-2
CASSLGGQGLRHGYTF	TGTGCCAGCAGTTTAGGAGGACAGGGGCTTCGGCATGGCTACACCTTC	many	TRBD1	TRBV12-3/TRBV12-4	TRBJ1-2
CASSPGRGNGYTF	TGTGCCAGCAGCCCAGGCAGGGGTAATGGCTACACCTTC	many	NA	TRBV12-3/TRBV12-4	TRBJ1-2
CASSDRLGYTF	TGTGCCAGCAGTGACAGGTTGGGCTACACCTTC	medium-sized	NA	TRBV12-3/TRBV12-4	TRBJ1-2
CASSLSVSSFYYGYTF	TGTGCCAGCAGTTTAAGTGTCAGCTCGTTCTACTATGGCTACACCTTC	many	NA	TRBV12-3/TRBV12-4	TRBJ1-2
CASRRTGERGYTF	TGTGCCAGCAGACGTACAGGGGAGAGGGGCTACACCTTC	medium-sized	TRBD1	TRBV12-3/TRBV12-4	TRBJ1-2
CASSTRGGGYTF	TGTGCCAGCAGTACCAGGGGAGGTGGCTACACCTTC	NA	NA	TRBV12-3/TRBV12-4	TRBJ1-2
CASSDRGRNYGYTF	TGTGCCAGCAGCGACAGGGGCAGAAACTATGGCTACACCTTC	large	TRBD1	TRBV12-3/TRBV12-4	TRBJ1-2
CASSPQDYGYTF	TGTGCCAGCAGTCCGCAGGACTATGGCTACACCTTC	many	NA	TRBV12-3/TRBV12-4	TRBJ1-2
CASSPQGQRGGYTF	TGTGCCAGCAGTCCTCAAGGACAGAGGGGCGGCTACACCTTC	large	NA	TRBV12-3/TRBV12-4	TRBJ1-2
CASSLSRDLGYTF	TGTGCCAGCAGTTTGAGTCGAGACCTTGGCTACACCTTC	medium-sized	NA	TRBV12-3/TRBV12-4	TRBJ1-2
CASTRRTGDYGYTF	TGTGCCAGCACTAGAAGGACAGGGGACTATGGCTACACCTTC	large	TRBD1	TRBV12-3/TRBV12-4	TRBJ1-2
CASTRTWNYYGYTF	TGTGCCAGCACCCGGACTTGGAATTACTATGGCTACACCTTC	many	NA	TRBV12-3/TRBV12-4	TRBJ1-2
CASGWDSYGYTF	TGTGCCAGCGGTTGGGACAGCTATGGCTACACCTTC	many	TRBD1	TRBV12-3/TRBV12-4	TRBJ1-2
CASSRDLNGYTF	TGTGCCAGCAGTCGGGACCTTAATGGCTACACCTTC	large	NA	TRBV12-3/TRBV12-4	TRBJ1-2
CASSLEAGECYTF	TGTGCCAGCAGTTTAGAGGCAGGGGAGTGCTACACCTTC	many	NA	TRBV12-3/TRBV12-4	TRBJ1-2
CASSFRQGGFSDGYTF	TGTGCCAGCAGTTTCCGACAGGGTGGGTTTTCGGATGGCTACACCTTC	medium-sized	TRBD1	TRBV12-3/TRBV12-4	TRBJ1-2
CASSLKASAGSGYTF	TGTGCCAGCAGTTTAAAAGCGAGCGCGGGGAGTGGCTACACCTTC	large	NA	TRBV12-3/TRBV12-4	TRBJ1-2
CASTRAGCYTF	TGTGCCAGCACTCGAGCAGGGTGCTACACCTTC	NA	NA	TRBV12-3/TRBV12-4	TRBJ1-2
CASGYGDRGYGYTF	TGTGCCAGCGGCTACGGGGACAGGGGCTATGGCTACACCTTC	medium-sized	TRBD1	TRBV12-3/TRBV12-4	TRBJ1-2
CASSYTGQGAHYGYTF	TGTGCCAGCAGCTATACGGGACAGGGAGCTCACTATGGCTACACCTTC	medium-sized	TRBD1	TRBV12-3/TRBV12-4	TRBJ1-2
CASSLVGNYGYTF	TGTGCCAGCAGTTTGGTGGGAAACTATGGCTACACCTTC	large	NA	TRBV12-3/TRBV12-4	TRBJ1-2
CASSYGYQGYTF	TGTGCCAGCAGTTATGGATATCAAGGCTACACCTTC	medium-sized	NA	TRBV12-3/TRBV12-4	TRBJ1-2
CASVGAAAYTF	TGTGCCAGTGTAGGGGCGGCGGCGTACACCTTC	NA	NA	TRBV12-3/TRBV12-4	TRBJ1-2
CASSLNRESNTF	TGTGCCAGCAGTTTAAACAGGGAGAGTAACACCTTC	large	NA	TRBV12-3/TRBV12-4	TRBJ1-2
CASSLWDDRYGYTF	TGTGCCAGCAGTTTATGGGACGACCGCTATGGCTACACCTTC	large	NA	TRBV12-3/TRBV12-4	TRBJ1-2
CASSSQRGYTF	TGTGCCAGCAGTAGCCAACGCGGCTACACCTTC	many	NA	TRBV12-3/TRBV12-4	TRBJ1-2
CASSSLGTNYGYTF	TGTGCCAGCAGTTCTTTGGGCACTAACTATGGCTACACCTTC	medium-sized	NA	TRBV12-3/TRBV12-4	TRBJ1-2
CASNGESYGYTF	TGTGCCAGCAACGGGGAAAGCTATGGCTACACCTTC	medium-sized	NA	TRBV12-3/TRBV12-4	TRBJ1-2
CASSLSDRAAGYTF	TGTGCCAGCAGTTTGTCCGACAGGGCGGCTGGCTACACCTTC	many	TRBD1	TRBV12-3/TRBV12-4	TRBJ1-2
CASSSGQGGDGYTF	TGTGCCAGCAGTTCGGGACAGGGAGGGGATGGCTACACCTTC	many	TRBD1	TRBV12-3/TRBV12-4	TRBJ1-2
CASTPTLANYGYTF	TGTGCCAGCACCCCGACCCTAGCTAACTATGGCTACACCTTC	large	NA	TRBV12-3/TRBV12-4	TRBJ1-2
CASSLGLGYTF	TGTGCCAGCAGTTTAGGTCTTGGCTACACCTTC	medium-sized	NA	TRBV12-3/TRBV12-4	TRBJ1-2
CASRSDRSGYGYTF	TGTGCCAGCAGATCAGACAGGTCGGGCTATGGCTACACCTTC	medium-sized	NA	TRBV12-3/TRBV12-4	TRBJ1-2
CASSGDSYGYTF	TGTGCCAGCAGTGGGGACAGCTATGGCTACACCTTC	hyperexpanded	TRBD1	TRBV12-3/TRBV12-4	TRBJ1-2
CASGFRWTVGYTF	TGTGCTAGTGGTTTTCGATGGACAGTAGGCTACACCTTC	few	NA	TRBV12-5	TRBJ1-2
CASNLRFAGHYGYTF	TGTGCCAGCAATTTACGGTTCGCCGGCCACTATGGCTACACCTTC	large	NA	TRBV12-3/TRBV12-4	TRBJ1-2
CASRRDSTNYGYTF	TGTGCCAGCAGACGGGACTCCACTAACTATGGCTACACCTTC	large	NA	TRBV12-3/TRBV12-4	TRBJ1-2
CASTFSSGPMVGYTF	TGTGCCAGCACCTTCTCCTCGGGGCCAATGGTTGGCTACACCTTC	NA	NA	TRBV12-3/TRBV12-4	TRBJ1-2
CASSGTQLRYGYTF	TGTGCCAGCAGCGGGACGCAGCTCCGTTATGGCTACACCTTC	NA	NA	TRBV12-3/TRBV12-4	TRBJ1-2
CASRGWDGYTF	TGTGCCAGCCGGGGCTGGGATGGCTACACCTTC	few	NA	TRBV12-3/TRBV12-4	TRBJ1-2
CASSLAGPYGYTF	TGTGCCAGCAGTTTAGCAGGGCCCTATGGCTACACCTTC	many	NA	TRBV12-3/TRBV12-4	TRBJ1-2
CASSLASAEGLSRGYTF	TGTGCCAGCAGTTTAGCGTCGGCCGAGGGGCTCTCCCGCGGCTACACCTTC	many	NA	TRBV12-3/TRBV12-4	TRBJ1-2
CASSFRTRGGYTF	TGTGCCAGCAGTTTCCGGACCCGAGGAGGCTACACCTTC	large	NA	TRBV12-3/TRBV12-4	TRBJ1-2
CASKWDRGSGGYTF	TGTGCCAGCAAGTGGGACAGGGGCAGCGGTGGCTACACCTTC	many	TRBD1	TRBV12-3/TRBV12-4	TRBJ1-2
CAIPKGTGIYGYTF	TGTGCCATTCCAAAGGGTACAGGGATCTATGGCTACACCTTC	large	NA	TRBV12-3/TRBV12-4	TRBJ1-2
CASSFRRLYGYTF	TGTGCCAGCAGTTTTCGCCGCCTCTATGGCTACACCTTC	hyperexpanded	NA	TRBV12-3/TRBV12-4	TRBJ1-2
CASCLVRNYGHTF	TGTGCCAGCTGTTTGGTGAGAAACTATGGCCACACCTTC	NA	NA	TRBV12-3/TRBV12-4	TRBJ1-2
CASSPAGEAGYTF	TGTGCCAGCAGCCCCGCAGGGGAGGCTGGCTACACCTTC	large	NA	TRBV12-3/TRBV12-4	TRBJ1-2
CASSKGTGRNYGYTF	TGTGCCAGCAGCAAAGGGACAGGGCGTAACTATGGCTACACCTTC	large	TRBD1	TRBV12-3/TRBV12-4	TRBJ1-2
CASSPGQGASYTF	TGTGCCAGCAGCCCGGGACAGGGAGCGAGCTACACCTTC	NA	TRBD1	TRBV12-3/TRBV12-4	TRBJ1-2
CASSRTGAYGYTF	TGTGCCAGCAGTAGGACAGGGGCCTATGGCTACACCTTC	large	TRBD1	TRBV12-3/TRBV12-4	TRBJ1-2
CASRLYYGYTF	TGTGCCAGCAGACTCTACTATGGCTACACCTTC	medium-sized	NA	TRBV12-3/TRBV12-4	TRBJ1-2
CASSPGTGEGYTF	TGTGCCAGCAGTCCCGGGACAGGGGAAGGCTACACCTTC	medium-sized	TRBD1	TRBV12-3/TRBV12-4	TRBJ1-2
CASRKASSLAGYTF	TGTGCCAGCAGGAAGGCCTCCTCCTTAGCGGGCTACACCTTC	NA	NA	TRBV12-3/TRBV12-4	TRBJ1-2
CASRPQGLAYGYTF	TGTGCCAGCAGGCCCCAGGGTTTGGCCTATGGCTACACCTTC	many	NA	TRBV12-3/TRBV12-4	TRBJ1-2